This is a list of T cell receptor beta chains from one sample in a study of blood T cell repertoires in COVID-19. TCRdb's table, derived via immunoSEQ multiplex PCR, lists solely in-frame clones and lacks some. Of about 200,000 clones in the sample, 85% to 90% were seen once. The sample comprised peripheral blood. The receptors were sampled from a woman between 45 and 65 years old with COVID-19, enrolled during active disease. Each CDR3 is given with its conserved first and last residue. The D gene is left open where the match is weak. Clone size is shown for a subset of rows, as once, few, many or a class of expanded clone.

cdr3_nt	cdr3_aa	d_call	clone_size	v_call	j_call
TGCGCCAGCAGCTTGACCGGGTTGACTGAAGCTTTCTTT	CASSLTGLTEAFF	NA	NA	TRBV5-1	TRBJ1-1
TGTGCCAGCAGTTTGGACGGGACAGGGGGTAAGGGCGAGCAGTACTTC	CASSLDGTGGKGEQYF	TRBD1	NA	TRBV27	TRBJ2-7
TGTGCCAGCAGCCTAGAAACGGCGGAGCAGCGGGACACTGAAGCTTTCTTT	CASSLETAEQRDTEAFF	NA	NA	TRBV11-3	TRBJ1-1
TGTGCCAGCAGGCTCCGGACTGGTTACGGGGAGCTGTTTTTT	CASRLRTGYGELFF	NA	NA	TRBV6-4	TRBJ2-2
TGTGCCAGCAGCCCCCGGACAGGGTTTCACTATGGCTACACCTTC	CASSPRTGFHYGYTF	TRBD1	few	TRBV11-3	TRBJ1-2
TGTGCCAGCAGCTTTAGCCTAGCGGGGAGCTCCTACGAGCAGTACTTC	CASSFSLAGSSYEQYF	TRBD2	NA	TRBV11-3	TRBJ2-7
TGTGCCAGCTCCATGTACAATGAGCAGTTCTTC	CASSMYNEQFF	NA	NA	TRBV12-3/TRBV12-4	TRBJ2-1
TGTGCCAGCAGTCAAGGGGGGGTCTATGGCTACACCTTC	CASSQGGVYGYTF	NA	NA	TRBV7-2	TRBJ1-2
TGTGCCAGCAGCTCCGGGGCTAGCGGGAGCACAGATACGCAGTATTTT	CASSSGASGSTDTQYF	TRBD2	NA	TRBV7-2	TRBJ2-3
TGTGCCAGCTCACCTGTGCAGGCTAAATCCTCTGGAAACACCATATATTTT	CASSPVQAKSSGNTIYF	NA	NA	TRBV18	TRBJ1-3
TGTGCCAGCAGCTCAAGGCCCAACAGGACCTACGAGCAGTACTTC	CASSSRPNRTYEQYF	NA	NA	TRBV7-9	TRBJ2-7
TGTGCCAGCAGTGAAGGGACAGGGGGAAGCGAGCAGTACTTC	CASSEGTGGSEQYF	TRBD1	NA	TRBV2	TRBJ2-7
TGTGCCAGTAGTATTAGGGGCCGTAATGAAGCTTTCTTT	CASSIRGRNEAFF	NA	NA	TRBV19	TRBJ1-1
TGCGCCAGCAGCCAAGGGGCCAGGGAGGCCGGGGAGCTGTTTTTT	CASSQGAREAGELFF	NA	NA	TRBV4-3	TRBJ2-2
TGCGCCAGCAGCTTGGCCGGGAACACGGGGGAGCTGTTTTTT	CASSLAGNTGELFF	NA	NA	TRBV5-1	TRBJ2-2
TGCGCCAGCAGCTTATCAGGGAACAGGGGGCGTTATGGCTACACCTTC	CASSLSGNRGRYGYTF	TRBD1	once	TRBV5-1	TRBJ1-2
TGTGCCAGCAGGGGACAGGGAGGGAAGAACACTGAAGCTTTCTTT	CASRGQGGKNTEAFF	TRBD1	NA	TRBV6-4	TRBJ1-1
TGTGCCAGCAGCTTAGGAGGACTAAGGATCGGGGAGCTGTTTTTT	CASSLGGLRIGELFF	NA	NA	TRBV11-2	TRBJ2-2
TGTGCCAGCAGCGTATCTAGCGACCATCCAAATACGCAGTATTTT	CASSVSSDHPNTQYF	NA	NA	TRBV9	TRBJ2-3
TGTGCCAGCAGCCCAGATGGTTCACCCCTCCACTTT	CASSPDGSPLHF	NA	once	TRBV5-5	TRBJ1-6
TGTGCCAGTAGACGGGGGGCGGACACCGGGGAGCTGTTTTTT	CASRRGADTGELFF	NA	few	TRBV19	TRBJ2-2
TGTGCCAGTAGCCCCACCTTTGGGCTTAGGCACACTGAAGCTTTCTTT	CASSPTFGLRHTEAFF	NA	few	TRBV19	TRBJ1-1
TGTGCCAGCAGCTTAGAAATCTGGACACGTCGGGGCACAGATACGCAGTATTTT	CASSLEIWTRRGTDTQYF	NA	NA	TRBV11-2	TRBJ2-3
TGCGCCAGCAGAACGGGTGGGAGCACAGATACGCAGTATTTT	CASRTGGSTDTQYF	NA	NA	TRBV5-1	TRBJ2-3
TGTGCCAGCAGCTTCCCTAGCGGGGTAACAGATACGCAGTATTTT	CASSFPSGVTDTQYF	TRBD2	NA	TRBV5-8	TRBJ2-3
TGTGCCTGGACTACGGGACAATTCGGGACTGAAGCTTTCTTT	CAWTTGQFGTEAFF	NA	NA	TRBV30	TRBJ1-1
TGTGCCAGCAGCGTGGGCTGGGAAAAACTGTTTTTT	CASSVGWEKLFF	NA	NA	TRBV7-8	TRBJ1-4
TGCGCCAGCAGCCAAGTAATAGGGACAGGGGGCGGTGGCTACACCTTC	CASSQVIGTGGGGYTF	TRBD1	NA	TRBV4-1	TRBJ1-2
TGTGCCAGCAGCACACGGGACAGGGGCACCTACAATGAGCAGTTCTTC	CASSTRDRGTYNEQFF	TRBD1	NA	TRBV11-2	TRBJ2-1
TGCACCAGCAGCCACTACAGGGGACTAGCGGGGGGCCGAAGCACAGATACGCAGTATTTT	CTSSHYRGLAGGRSTDTQYF	NA	NA	TRBV1	TRBJ2-3
TGTGCCAGTAGTTTTGGAGGAGACCTCTACGAGCAGTACTTC	CASSFGGDLYEQYF	NA	NA	TRBV19	TRBJ2-7
TGTGCCAGTAGGACTTCCCACTCTGGGGCCAACGTCCTGACTTTC	CASRTSHSGANVLTF	NA	NA	TRBV19	TRBJ2-6
TGCGCCAGCAGCTCCGCGCTAATAGGGGATGCTGGAAACACCATATATTTT	CASSSALIGDAGNTIYF	NA	NA	TRBV5-1	TRBJ1-3
TGCGCCAGCAGGCCTAGCGGGGAGGGAGATACGCAGTATTTT	CASRPSGEGDTQYF	TRBD2	NA	TRBV10-1	TRBJ2-3
TGTGCCAGCAGCCTCAGGGCGGGGGTCACCGGGGAGCTGTTTTTT	CASSLRAGVTGELFF	TRBD2	once	TRBV6-5	TRBJ2-2
TGCGCCAGCAGCTTAGCCGACAGGACCAGATATGGCTACACCTTC	CASSLADRTRYGYTF	NA	NA	TRBV5-1	TRBJ1-2
TGTGCCAGTAGTATAGAGACATCGAACACTGAAGCTTTCTTT	CASSIETSNTEAFF	NA	NA	TRBV19	TRBJ1-1
TGTGCCAGCAGCTTTTCCGGGGACACTGAAGCTTTCTTT	CASSFSGDTEAFF	NA	NA	TRBV7-8	TRBJ1-1
TGTGCCAGCAGTTTCAGTGGTAAGCCCCAGCATTTT	CASSFSGKPQHF	NA	NA	TRBV12-3/TRBV12-4	TRBJ1-5
TGCGCCAGCAGCCAAGGAATAGGAACAGTCAGGGCAGATACGCAGTATTTT	CASSQGIGTVRADTQYF	NA	NA	TRBV4-3	TRBJ2-3
TGTGCCATCAGGCCCGACAGGAACACCGGGGAGCTGTTTTTT	CAIRPDRNTGELFF	NA	NA	TRBV10-3	TRBJ2-2
TGTGCCAGCTCACCCCTAGATGCAGGGATCGGCACTGAAGCTTTCTTT	CASSPLDAGIGTEAFF	NA	NA	TRBV18	TRBJ1-1
TGTGCCACCAGCAGAGAGCGGGGGGTAGCGGATACGCAGTATTTT	CATSRERGVADTQYF	TRBD2	once	TRBV15	TRBJ2-3
TGTGCCAGCAGCTTATCCCCTAACACAGGGGGCATCTACGAGCAGTACTTC	CASSLSPNTGGIYEQYF	TRBD1	once	TRBV5-5	TRBJ2-7
TGTGCCAGTAGCCTCCTTAGCACAGATACGCAGTATTTT	CASSLLSTDTQYF	NA	NA	TRBV19	TRBJ2-3
TGTGCCAGCAGTTTGAGAGTCATGAACACTGAAGCTTTCTTT	CASSLRVMNTEAFF	NA	NA	TRBV11-1	TRBJ1-1
TGTGCCAGTAGTATATTCCGGGGATCTTCCTACGAGCAGTACTTC	CASSIFRGSSYEQYF	NA	NA	TRBV19	TRBJ2-7
TGTGCCAGCCTGGGCAACCGGTCCTATAATTCACCCCTCCACTTT	CASLGNRSYNSPLHF	NA	NA	TRBV28	TRBJ1-6
TGTGCCAGCAGTTTGGCGGGGGCTTGGGAGACCCAGTACTTC	CASSLAGAWETQYF	NA	NA	TRBV27	TRBJ2-5
TGTGCCAGCAGCTTGCAGGCCATGAACACTGAAGCTTTCTTT	CASSLQAMNTEAFF	NA	NA	TRBV5-4	TRBJ1-1